This is a list of T cell receptor beta chains from one sample in a study of Ad26.COV2.S vaccination and SARS-CoV-2 variants. TCRdb's copy holds only in-frame clones and misses some; the assay was immunoSEQ multiplex PCR. This sample has tens of thousands of clones, with roughly 84% found just once. Sample: peripheral blood, taken after recovery from COVID-19. The origin of the receptors is a human donor who had recovered from COVID-19. CDR3s include the opening cysteine and the closing phenylalanine or tryptophan. A D gene is named only where the DNA matches it firmly. The listing skips clone size in some rows; elsewhere it reads once, few, many or a size class.

abundance	d_gene	v_gene	j_gene	CDR3aa	CDR3nt
NA	NA	TRBV4-1	TRBJ1-2	CASSPPGDLRYTF	TGCGCCAGCAGCCCCCCGGGGGATCTTCGCTACACCTTC
once	NA	TRBV12-3/TRBV12-4	TRBJ2-7	CASSLRQGNEQYF	TGTGCCAGCAGTTTAAGGCAGGGGAACGAGCAGTACTTC
NA	TRBD2	TRBV28	TRBJ2-5	CASRGGRWGGETQYF	TGTGCCAGCAGGGGCGGGCGATGGGGAGGGGAGACCCAGTACTTC
NA	NA	TRBV7-2	TRBJ2-1	CASSGPSVEQFF	TGTGCCAGCAGCGGACCTTCAGTGGAGCAGTTCTTC
NA	TRBD1	TRBV5-5	TRBJ2-5	CASSVQGAGSETQYF	TGTGCCAGCAGCGTACAGGGGGCCGGGTCAGAGACCCAGTACTTC
few	TRBD1	TRBV7-8	TRBJ1-3	CASTPMGQGRAGNTIYF	TGTGCCAGCACTCCGATGGGACAGGGAAGGGCTGGAAACACCATATATTTT
once	NA	TRBV6-1	TRBJ1-1	CASSEAIGGAGQAFF	TGTGCCAGCAGTGAAGCGATAGGGGGGGCGGGACAAGCTTTCTTT
few	NA	TRBV6-1	TRBJ1-5	CASSEWGASNQPQHF	TGTGCCAGCAGTGAATGGGGGGCGAGCAATCAGCCCCAGCATTTT
NA	TRBD1	TRBV5-1	TRBJ2-1	CASSPQGQGNNEQFF	TGCGCCAGCAGCCCCCAGGGACAGGGAAACAATGAGCAGTTCTTC
NA	NA	TRBV6-1	TRBJ1-5	CASSEGVWGNQPQHF	TGTGCCAGCAGTGAAGGGGTTTGGGGCAATCAGCCCCAGCATTTT
once	NA	TRBV30	TRBJ1-1	CAWSVSPVWAFF	TGTGCCTGGAGTGTTAGCCCAGTCTGGGCTTTCTTT
NA	NA	TRBV28	TRBJ2-3	CASSPIGGTDTQYF	TGTGCCAGCAGTCCTATTGGCGGCACAGATACGCAGTATTTT
NA	TRBD2	TRBV19	TRBJ2-3	CASSTSGGPHTQYF	TGTGCCAGTAGTACTAGCGGGGGGCCGCATACGCAGTATTTT
NA	NA	TRBV27	TRBJ1-1	CASSFAGADTEAFF	TGTGCCAGCAGTTTTGCGGGGGCCGACACTGAAGCTTTCTTT
NA	NA	TRBV2	TRBJ1-2	CASRAGWGSNGYTF	TGTGCCAGCAGAGCAGGGTGGGGTTCGAATGGCTACACCTTC
NA	NA	TRBV2	TRBJ1-5	CASSEWGEESQPQHF	TGTGCCAGCAGTGAATGGGGAGAGGAGAGTCAGCCCCAGCATTTT
NA	NA	TRBV30	TRBJ1-5	CAWSTPPLPQHF	TGTGCCTGGAGTACCCCTCCCCTGCCCCAGCATTTT
NA	NA	TRBV19	TRBJ2-7	CASSHQFSYEQYF	TGTGCCAGTAGTCATCAGTTCTCCTACGAGCAGTACTTC
once	TRBD2	TRBV10-3	TRBJ2-7	CAISEPLLRERETPYEQYF	TGTGCCATCAGTGAGCCCCTTTTAAGGGAGCGGGAGACTCCTTACGAGCAGTACTTC
NA	NA	TRBV25-1	TRBJ1-4	CASSPGVREKLFF	TGTGCCAGCAGTCCGGGCGTGAGGGAAAAACTGTTTTTT
NA	TRBD1	TRBV25-1	TRBJ1-2	CASSETGTGRLLYGYTF	TGTGCCAGCAGTGAAACGGGGACAGGGAGACTTCTCTATGGCTACACCTTC